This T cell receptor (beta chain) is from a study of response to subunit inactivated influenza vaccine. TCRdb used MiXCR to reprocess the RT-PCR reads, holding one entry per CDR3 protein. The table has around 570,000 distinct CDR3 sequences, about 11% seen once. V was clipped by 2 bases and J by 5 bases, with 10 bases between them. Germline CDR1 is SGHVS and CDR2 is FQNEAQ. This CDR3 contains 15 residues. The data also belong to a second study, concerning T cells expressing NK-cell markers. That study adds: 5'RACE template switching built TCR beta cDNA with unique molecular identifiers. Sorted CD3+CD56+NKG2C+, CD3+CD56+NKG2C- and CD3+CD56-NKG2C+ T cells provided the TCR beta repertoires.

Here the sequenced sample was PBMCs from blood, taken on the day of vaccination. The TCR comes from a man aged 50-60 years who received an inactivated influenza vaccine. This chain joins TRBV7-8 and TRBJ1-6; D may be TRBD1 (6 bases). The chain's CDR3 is CASSLSGQNNSPLHF. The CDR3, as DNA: TGTGCCAGCAGCTTAAGTGGACAGAATAATTCACCCCTCCACTTT.